The 22 T cell receptor beta chains below come from one sample, sequenced in a study of cytomegalovirus exposure and HLA in healthy donors. Using immunoSEQ multiplex PCR, the repertoire was profiled, and TCRdb retains in-frame clones only, with some absent. The sample records about 56,000 clones, approximately 92% being singletons. The sample was PBMCs. The origin of the receptors is a man between 18 and 29 years old in good health and CMV-seronegative.

This clone was detected once. CDR3 loop: CASSLVLATNEKLFF. CDR3 DNA: TGTGCCAGCAGCCTGGTACTTGCAACTAATGAAAAACTGTTTTTT. The V gene is TRBV6-1, the J gene TRBJ1-4; D is unresolved. The CDR3 totals 15 residues. Trimming pared 6 bases from V and 0 bases from J, leaving 11 bases between. CDR1 is MNHNS, CDR2 SASEGT, per germline.

This clone appeared once. The chain uses TRBV7-8 and TRBJ2-7, with D maybe TRBD2 (6 bases). The V end was cut by 4 bases, the J end by 3 bases, with 19 bases between. Germline lookup yields CDR1 SGHVS and CDR2 FQNEAQ. This CDR3 contains 16 residues. The CDR3 reads CASSSPFARDFYEQYF. DNA for the CDR3: TGTGCCAGCAGCTCCCCTTTTGCCAGGGACTTCTACGAGCAGTACTTC.

The CDR3 region is CASSIRAGSNQPQHF. Here the CDR3 DNA reads TGTGCCAGTAGTATAAGGGCGGGGAGCAATCAGCCCCAGCATTTT. The chain combines TRBV19 with TRBJ1-5; D is ambiguous. V was clipped by 2 bases and J by 1 base, with 9 bases between them. Germline assignment: CDR1 LNHDA and CDR2 SQIVND (reference sequence). This CDR3 has 15 residues.

This rearrangement joins TRBV19 to TRBJ1-5, with D possibly TRBD1 on 6 matching bases. There are 13 residues in the CDR3. Germline V gene sequence: CDR1 LNHDA, CDR2 SQIVND (reference sequence). The V end lost 6 bases, the J end lost 7 bases, and 13 bases lay between the germline ends. DNA of the CDR3: TGTGCCAGTAGCCCTGCAGGGGAACAGCCCCAGCATTTT. It translates to CASSPAGEQPQHF.

The chain carries TRBV10-1 and TRBJ2-1; 9 bases agree with TRBD2. Germline V gives CDR1 WNHNN, CDR2 SYGVQD (reference sequence). V lost 5 bases and J lost 8; bases outside the gene matches: 10. This CDR3 spans 15 amino acids. CDR3 sequence reads: CASSSLAGSFHEQFF. CDR3 in DNA: TGCGCCAGCAGTTCCCTAGCGGGATCTTTTCATGAGCAGTTCTTC.

The V and J genes are TRBV11-1 and TRBJ2-3; 7 bases are shared with TRBD2. Losses at the gene ends were 5 bases for V and 0 bases for J; bases not matched to a gene: 8. Germline CDR1 reads SGHAT; CDR2 reads FQDESV (reference sequence). CDR3 length: 16 amino acids. The DNA of the CDR3 is TGTGCCAGCAGCCCTTCTAGCGGAACTAGCACAGATACGCAGTATTTT. Amino acid sequence: CASSPSSGTSTDTQYF.

The rearrangement joins TRBV5-1 to TRBJ2-7; 7 bases fit TRBD1. The germline CDR1 and CDR2 sequences are SGHRS and YFSETQ. The CDR3 totals 13 residues. The V gene end was trimmed by 3 bases and the J gene end by 6 bases; junction bases not matched to a gene: 6. DNA of the CDR3: TGCGCCAGCAGCTGGACAGGTCTGGGCGAGCAGTACTTC. This translates into CASSWTGLGEQYF.

J is TRBJ2-7 and V is TRBV9; 8 bases are shared with TRBD2. The CDR3 has 14 amino acids. CDR1 SGDLS and CDR2 YYNGEE come from the germline V gene. Losses at the gene ends were 3 bases for V and 1 base for J; bases not matched to a gene: 3. The CDR3 protein is CASSESGGSYEQYF. CDR3 nucleotides: TGTGCCAGCAGCGAAAGCGGGGGATCCTACGAGCAGTACTTC.

V usage is TRBV15 and J usage is TRBJ1-2; D call uncertain. Germline V gene data show CDR1 as LNHNV and CDR2 as YYDKDF (reference sequence). V lost 5 bases to trimming and J lost 3 bases, with 19 bases between them. The length of the CDR3 is 16 residues. CDR3 in amino acids: CATSGYSPDTDYGYTF. CDR3 DNA sequence: TGTGCCACCAGCGGCTACAGCCCAGACACAGACTATGGCTACACCTTC. The variable domain in full, with the rest retrieved from reference TRBV15 and TRBJ1-2, is DAMVIQNPRYQVTQFGKPVTLSCSQTLNHNVMYWYQQKSSQAPKLLFHYYDKDFNNEADTPDNFQSRRPNTSFCFLDIRSPGLGDTAMYLCATSGYSPDTDYGYTFGSGTRLTVV.

The rearrangement uses TRBV7-6 and TRBJ2-1, with 7 bases identical to TRBD2. From germline, CDR1 is SGHVS and CDR2 FNYEAQ. After removal of 3 bases from V and 4 bases from J, the junction contained 6 bases not matched to a gene. The CDR3 covers 15 residues. The CDR3 region has the DNA TGTGCCAGCAGCTTTTCTAGCGGACATTACAATGAGCAGTTCTTC. Protein: CASSFSSGHYNEQFF.

V is TRBV4-2 and J is TRBJ2-1, with D perhaps matching TRBD2 (5 bases). V lost 0 bases and J lost 7, with 7 bases in between. Germline CDR1 reads LGHNA; CDR2 reads YNFKEQ. CDR3 length: 13 residues. CDR3 sequence reads: CASSQDGGNEQFF. CDR3 coding DNA: TGTGCCAGCAGCCAAGATGGAGGTAATGAGCAGTTCTTC.

The V gene is TRBV5-1, the J gene TRBJ1-2; D gene uncertain. Trimming pared 3 bases from V and 4 bases from J, leaving 7 bases between. The CDR3 spans 12 residues. CDR1 is SGHRS and CDR2 is YFSETQ in the germline V gene. This CDR3 reads CASSYGPYGYTF. DNA for the CDR3: TGCGCCAGCAGCTATGGCCCCTATGGCTACACCTTC.

The chain joins TRBV7-9 to TRBJ1-1, with D tentatively TRBD1 (6 bases). Trimming left V 4 bases short and J 1 base short, with 13 bases between. The CDR3 totals 15 residues. Germline V gives CDR1 SEHNR, CDR2 FQNEAQ (reference sequence). This chain's CDR3 is CASSSSGQTNTEAFF. DNA for the CDR3: TGTGCCAGCAGCTCCTCCGGACAGACGAACACTGAAGCTTTCTTT.

The chain is built from TRBV28 and TRBJ1-5; tentative D call: TRBD1 (5 bases). Germline CDR1 and CDR2: MDHEN and SYDVKM. CDR3 length equals 14 residues. Trimming took off 7 bases at V and 3 bases at J, with 13 bases between the two ends. CDR3 residues: CASTNTGFNQPQHF. The CDR3 DNA follows: TGTGCCAGCACCAATACAGGATTCAATCAGCCCCAGCATTTT.

The gene calls are TRBV28 and TRBJ2-1, with a possible D match to TRBD1 (6 bases). V was pared by 7 bases and J by 2 bases, with 12 bases between. Germline CDR1 and CDR2: MDHEN and SYDVKM. The CDR3 runs to 14 residues. This chain's CDR3 is CASIPTGTYNEQFF. The CDR3 nucleotides are TGTGCCAGCATTCCGACAGGCACCTACAATGAGCAGTTCTTC.

V is TRBV7-2 and J is TRBJ2-5, with TRBD2 as a possible D gene (5 bases). V was pared by 4 bases and J by 5 bases, with 17 bases between. The CDR3 extends over 15 amino acids. Germline V gene data show CDR1 as SGHTA and CDR2 as FQGNSA. CDR3 protein: CASSSVSGRGETQYF. CDR3 nucleotide sequence: TGTGCCAGCAGCTCTGTGTCGGGCCGCGGGGAGACCCAGTACTTC. The variable domain in full, with the rest retrieved from reference TRBV7-2 and TRBJ2-5, is GAGVSQSPSNKVTEKGKDVELRCDPISGHTALYWYRQSLGQGLEFLIYFQGNSAPDKSGLPSDRFSAERTGGSVSTLTIQRTQQEDSAVYLCASSSVSGRGETQYFGPGTRLLVL.

The genes are TRBV5-1 and TRBJ1-1; possible D gene TRBD1, 6 bases. The CDR3 is 13 amino acids. Germline V gene data show CDR1 as SGHRS and CDR2 as YFSETQ. V gave up 5 bases and J gave up 5 bases, with 13 bases separating them. CDR3 in DNA: TGCGCCAGCAGATATTCACAGGGTACTGAAGCTTTCTTT. This encodes CASRYSQGTEAFF.

The V and J genes are TRBV7-2 and TRBJ1-2; D ambiguous. Trimming took 0 bases from V and 10 from J, leaving 12 bases between them. This CDR3 has 13 residues. CDR1 is SGHTA and CDR2 is FQGNSA in the germline V gene. The chain's CDR3 is CASSLAGSDYYTF. As DNA, the CDR3 is TGTGCCAGCAGCTTAGCTGGCAGTGACTACTACACCTTC. Using reference TRBV7-2 and TRBJ1-2 for the parts outside the CDR3, the full variable domain is GAGVSQSPSNKVTEKGKDVELRCDPISGHTALYWYRQSLGQGLEFLIYFQGNSAPDKSGLPSDRFSAERTGGSVSTLTIQRTQQEDSAVYLCASSLAGSDYYTFGSGTRLTVV.

The gene calls are TRBV18 and TRBJ1-2; D may be TRBD1 (6 bases). The CDR3 loop spans 13 amino acids. The germline CDR1 and CDR2 sequences are KGHSH and LQKENI. V gave up 5 bases and J gave up 7 bases, with 14 bases separating them. The CDR3 sequence is CASSKTGSSGYTF. The CDR3 DNA reads TGTGCCAGCTCAAAAACAGGGTCCTCTGGCTACACCTTC.

The chain carries TRBV6-1 and TRBJ2-1; 10 bases fit TRBD2. The CDR3 spans 15 residues. The V and J ends lost 6 bases and 12 bases, in that order; junction bases with no gene match: 14. The germline V gene encodes CDR1 MNHNS and CDR2 SASEGT. DNA for the CDR3: TGTGCCAGCAGACCCGGAGCGGGAGGGCCGCTAGGGCAGTTCTTC. Protein: CASRPGAGGPLGQFF.

The chain uses TRBV28 and TRBJ2-7; maybe TRBD2 (6 bases). Germline-derived CDR1 and CDR2 are MDHEN and SYDVKM. V was shortened by 3 bases and J by 4 bases, with 13 bases between the two germline ends. The CDR3 has 14 amino acids. The CDR3 loop reads CASSFQRALYEQYF. The CDR3 DNA follows: TGTGCCAGCAGTTTCCAGCGGGCATTATACGAGCAGTACTTC.

The J gene is TRBJ2-7, the V gene TRBV28; TRBD2 matches 11 bases. V shed 2 bases, J shed 3 bases, and the junction held 15 bases outside the gene matches. The CDR3 is 19 residues long. Germline V gene sequence: CDR1 MDHEN, CDR2 SYDVKM. Here the CDR3 DNA reads TGTGCCAGCAGTTTACCTAGCGGGAGGACCGCTGTAAACTTCTACGAGCAGTACTTC. It is translated as CASSLPSGRTAVNFYEQYF.